Listed here is a single T cell receptor (beta chain). What it binds is unknown. General study results and limits: The larger cohort examined one V-J beta rearrangement, not whole repertoires. Tumor memory CD4+ T cell TCR gene usage clustered with blood and lymph node memory CD4+ cells and lymph node naive CD4+ cells. Tumor Treg TCRs overlapped most with tumor naive CD4+ cells.

Semi-nested PCR with Nested Universal Primer A followed constant-region reverse priming of full-length variable regions. MiXCR, applied by TCRdb to the 5' RACE reads, yields one record per CDR3 protein. Counted here are tens of thousands of distinct CDR3 sequences, around 30% occurring once; the ten biggest clones make up less than 2.5%. The TCR originated in a female donor with breast cancer. The sample was tumor-infiltrating naive CD4+ T cells sorted from the breast tumor. Subset meaning: naive CD4+ T cells, CD4+CD45RA+CD25-.

DNA for the CDR3: TGCGCCAGCACCTCTAGGGGTGGTTTCTCCAGTGATGAGCAGTTCTTC. It encodes CASTSRGGFSSDEQFF. The V and J genes are TRBV10-2 and TRBJ2-1, with a weak D call TRBD1 (5 bases). Trimming shortened V by 7 bases and J by 8 bases, and 24 bases separated the two germline ends. Germline CDR1 and CDR2: WSHSY and SAAADI. This CDR3 has 16 residues.